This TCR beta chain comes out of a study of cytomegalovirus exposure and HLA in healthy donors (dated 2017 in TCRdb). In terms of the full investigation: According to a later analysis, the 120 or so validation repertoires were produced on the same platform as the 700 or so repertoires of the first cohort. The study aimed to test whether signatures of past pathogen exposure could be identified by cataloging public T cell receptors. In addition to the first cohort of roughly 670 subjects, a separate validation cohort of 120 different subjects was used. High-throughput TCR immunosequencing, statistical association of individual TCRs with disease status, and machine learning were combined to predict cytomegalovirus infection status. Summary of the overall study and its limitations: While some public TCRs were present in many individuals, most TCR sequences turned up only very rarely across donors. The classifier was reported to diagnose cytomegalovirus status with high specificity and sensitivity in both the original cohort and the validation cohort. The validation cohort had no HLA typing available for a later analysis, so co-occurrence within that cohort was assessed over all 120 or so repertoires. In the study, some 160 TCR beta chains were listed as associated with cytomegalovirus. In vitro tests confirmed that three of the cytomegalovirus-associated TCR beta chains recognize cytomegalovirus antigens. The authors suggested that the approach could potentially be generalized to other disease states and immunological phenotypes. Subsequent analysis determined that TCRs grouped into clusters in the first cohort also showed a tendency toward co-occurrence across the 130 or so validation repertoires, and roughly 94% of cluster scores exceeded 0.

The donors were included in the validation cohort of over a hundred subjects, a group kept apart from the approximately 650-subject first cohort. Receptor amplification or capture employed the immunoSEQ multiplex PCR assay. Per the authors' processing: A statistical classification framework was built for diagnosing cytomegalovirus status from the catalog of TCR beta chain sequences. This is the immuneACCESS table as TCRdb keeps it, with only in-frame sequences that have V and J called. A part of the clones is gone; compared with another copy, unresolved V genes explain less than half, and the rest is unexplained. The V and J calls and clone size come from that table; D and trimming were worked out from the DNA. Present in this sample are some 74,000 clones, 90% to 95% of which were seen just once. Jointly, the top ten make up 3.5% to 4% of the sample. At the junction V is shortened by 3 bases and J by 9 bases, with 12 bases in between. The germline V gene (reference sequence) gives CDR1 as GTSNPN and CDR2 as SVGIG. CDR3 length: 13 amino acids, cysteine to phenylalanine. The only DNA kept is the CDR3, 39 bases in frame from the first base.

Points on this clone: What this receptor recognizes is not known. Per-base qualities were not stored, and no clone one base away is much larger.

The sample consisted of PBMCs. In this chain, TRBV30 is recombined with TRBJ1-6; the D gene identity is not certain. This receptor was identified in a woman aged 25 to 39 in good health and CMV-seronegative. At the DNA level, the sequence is TGTGCCTGGAGCCTAACATCGGGTTCACCCCTCCACTTT. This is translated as CAWSLTSGSPLHF.